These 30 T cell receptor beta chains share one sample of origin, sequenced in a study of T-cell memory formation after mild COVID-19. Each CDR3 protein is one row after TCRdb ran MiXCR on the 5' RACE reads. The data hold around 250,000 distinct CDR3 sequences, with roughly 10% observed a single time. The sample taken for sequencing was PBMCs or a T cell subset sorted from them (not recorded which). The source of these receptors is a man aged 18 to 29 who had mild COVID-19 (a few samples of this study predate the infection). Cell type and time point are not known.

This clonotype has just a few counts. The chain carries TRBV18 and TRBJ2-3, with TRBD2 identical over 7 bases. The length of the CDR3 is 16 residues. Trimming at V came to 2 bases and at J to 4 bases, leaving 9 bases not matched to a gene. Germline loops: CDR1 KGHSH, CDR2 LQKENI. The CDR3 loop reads CASSPNYLADSDTQYF. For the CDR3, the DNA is TGTGCCAGCTCACCAAATTACCTAGCGGATTCAGATACGCAGTATTTT.

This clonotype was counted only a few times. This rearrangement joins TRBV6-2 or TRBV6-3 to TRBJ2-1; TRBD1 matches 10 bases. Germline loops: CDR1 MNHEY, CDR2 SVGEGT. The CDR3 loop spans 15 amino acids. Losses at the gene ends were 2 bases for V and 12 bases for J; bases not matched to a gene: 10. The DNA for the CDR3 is TGTGCCAGCAGTTACGGGACAGGGGCCCTCCGGGGGCAGTTCTTC. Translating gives CASSYGTGALRGQFF.

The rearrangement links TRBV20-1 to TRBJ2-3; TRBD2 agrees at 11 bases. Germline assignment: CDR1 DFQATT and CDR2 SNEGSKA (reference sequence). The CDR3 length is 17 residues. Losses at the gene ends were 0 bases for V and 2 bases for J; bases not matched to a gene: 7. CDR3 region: CSARDHTSGGSTDTQYF. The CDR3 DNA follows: TGCAGTGCTAGAGATCACACTAGCGGGGGCTCCACAGATACGCAGTATTTT.

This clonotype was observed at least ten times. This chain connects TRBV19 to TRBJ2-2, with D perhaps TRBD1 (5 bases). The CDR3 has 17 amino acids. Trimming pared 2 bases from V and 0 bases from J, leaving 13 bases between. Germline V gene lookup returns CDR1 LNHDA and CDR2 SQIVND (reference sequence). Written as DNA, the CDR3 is TGTGCCAGTAGTATACCGACAGCTGACCCGAACACCGGGGAGCTGTTTTTT. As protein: CASSIPTADPNTGELFF. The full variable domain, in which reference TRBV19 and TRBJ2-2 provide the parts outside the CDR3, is DGGITQSPKYLFRKEGQNVTLSCEQNLNHDAMYWYRQDPGQGLRLIYYSQIVNDFQKGDIAEGYSVSREKKESFPLTVTSAQKNPTAFYLCASSIPTADPNTGELFFGEGSRLTVL.

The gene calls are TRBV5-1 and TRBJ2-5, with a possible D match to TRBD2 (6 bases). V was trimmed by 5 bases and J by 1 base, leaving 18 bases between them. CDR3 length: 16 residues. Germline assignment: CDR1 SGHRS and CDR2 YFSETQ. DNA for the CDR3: TGCGCCAGCAGGTCGTTGGGCGGGGCGACCCAAGAGACCCAGTACTTC. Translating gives CASRSLGGATQETQYF.

CDR3 sequence (DNA): TGTGCCAGCAGCTTCGTAGCGGGGGGGCTCGAGACCCAGTACTTC. This sequence encodes CASSFVAGGLETQYF. The chain employs TRBV7-3 and TRBJ2-5, with TRBD2 matching 11 bases. The V gene end was trimmed by 3 bases and the J gene end by 5 bases; junction bases not matched to a gene: 5. CDR3 size: 15 residues. Germline V gene lookup returns CDR1 SGHTA and CDR2 FQGTGA. The complete variable domain, with remaining parts taken from reference TRBV7-3 and TRBJ2-5, reads GAGVSQTPSNKVTEKGKYVELRCDPISGHTALYWYRQSLGQGPEFLIYFQGTGAADDSGLPNDRFFAVRPEGSVSTLKIQRTERGDSAVYLCASSFVAGGLETQYFGPGTRLLVL.

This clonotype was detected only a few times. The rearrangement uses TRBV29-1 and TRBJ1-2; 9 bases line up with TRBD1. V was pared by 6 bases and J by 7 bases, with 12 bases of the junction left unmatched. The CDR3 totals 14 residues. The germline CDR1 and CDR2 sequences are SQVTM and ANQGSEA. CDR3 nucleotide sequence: TGCAGCGTCCGGACAGGGGCACGATCCACTGGCTACACCTTC. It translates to CSVRTGARSTGYTF.

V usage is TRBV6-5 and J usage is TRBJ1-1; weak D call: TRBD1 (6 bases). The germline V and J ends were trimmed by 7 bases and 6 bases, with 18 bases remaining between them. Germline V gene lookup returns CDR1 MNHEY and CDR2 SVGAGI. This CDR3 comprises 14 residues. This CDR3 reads CASTPTGPAAEAFF. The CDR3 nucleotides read TGTGCCAGCACCCCGACAGGACCGGCAGCTGAAGCTTTCTTT.

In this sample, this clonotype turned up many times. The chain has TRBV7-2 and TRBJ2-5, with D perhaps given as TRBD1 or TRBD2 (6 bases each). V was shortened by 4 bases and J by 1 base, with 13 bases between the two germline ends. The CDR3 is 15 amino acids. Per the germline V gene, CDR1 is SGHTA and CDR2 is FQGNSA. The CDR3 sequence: CASSSVGGSQETQYF. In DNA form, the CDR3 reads TGTGCCAGCAGCTCTGTGGGGGGCTCCCAAGAGACCCAGTACTTC.

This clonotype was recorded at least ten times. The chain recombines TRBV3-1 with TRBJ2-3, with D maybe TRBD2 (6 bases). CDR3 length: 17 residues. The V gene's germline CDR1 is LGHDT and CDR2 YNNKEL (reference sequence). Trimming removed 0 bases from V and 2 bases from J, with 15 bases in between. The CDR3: CASSQDGTSRVTDTQYF. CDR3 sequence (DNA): TGTGCCAGCAGCCAAGATGGAACTAGCAGGGTCACAGATACGCAGTATTTT.

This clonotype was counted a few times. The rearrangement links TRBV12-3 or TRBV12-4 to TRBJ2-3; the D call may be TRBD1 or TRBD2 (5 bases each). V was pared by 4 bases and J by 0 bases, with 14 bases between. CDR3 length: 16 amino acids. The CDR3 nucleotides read TGTGCCAGCAGTTCGGGACCCGAAACTAGCACAGATACGCAGTATTTT. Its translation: CASSSGPETSTDTQYF.

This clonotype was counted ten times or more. The CDR3 nucleotides read TGCGCCAGCAGCTTGGAGGGCGGGGGAGAGACCCAGTACTTC. Translating gives CASSLEGGGETQYF. The chain has TRBV5-1 and TRBJ2-5; 7 bases align to TRBD2. The CDR3 length is 14 residues. Germline V gene sequence: CDR1 SGHRS, CDR2 YFSETQ. V gave up 0 bases and J gave up 4 bases; unmatched junction bases: 3.

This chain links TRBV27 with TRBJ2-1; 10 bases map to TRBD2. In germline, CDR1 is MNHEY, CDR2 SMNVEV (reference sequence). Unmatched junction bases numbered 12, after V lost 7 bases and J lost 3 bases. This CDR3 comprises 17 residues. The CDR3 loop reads CASKLRGLAEIYNEQFF. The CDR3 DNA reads TGTGCCAGCAAACTCCGAGGACTAGCGGAGATCTACAATGAGCAGTTCTTC.

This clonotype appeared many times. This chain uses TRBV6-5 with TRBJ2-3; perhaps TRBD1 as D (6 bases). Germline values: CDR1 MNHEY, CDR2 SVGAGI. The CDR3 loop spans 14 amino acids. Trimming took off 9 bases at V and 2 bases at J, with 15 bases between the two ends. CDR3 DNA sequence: TGTGCCAGTTCTCTGGGGGCAATCACAGATACGCAGTATTTT. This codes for CASSLGAITDTQYF.

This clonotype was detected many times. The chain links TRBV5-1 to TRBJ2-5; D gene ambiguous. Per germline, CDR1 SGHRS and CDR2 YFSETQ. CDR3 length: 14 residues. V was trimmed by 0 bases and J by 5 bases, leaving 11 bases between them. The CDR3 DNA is TGCGCCAGCAGCTTGGAAGGGTATCGCGAGACCCAGTACTTC. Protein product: CASSLEGYRETQYF.

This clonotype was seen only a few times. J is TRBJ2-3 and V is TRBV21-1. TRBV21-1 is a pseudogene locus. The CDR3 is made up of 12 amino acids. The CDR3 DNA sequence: TGTGCCAGCAGCAAAGCGGGAGATACGCAGTATTTT. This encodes CASSKAGDTQYF.

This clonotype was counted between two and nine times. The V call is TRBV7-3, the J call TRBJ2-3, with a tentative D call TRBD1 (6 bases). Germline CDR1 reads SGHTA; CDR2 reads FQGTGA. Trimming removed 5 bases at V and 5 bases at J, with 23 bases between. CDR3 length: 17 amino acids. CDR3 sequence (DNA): TGTGCCAGCAGCGCCTTACCCTCTAAAGGGGGAAGAGATACGCAGTATTTT. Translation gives CASSALPSKGGRDTQYF. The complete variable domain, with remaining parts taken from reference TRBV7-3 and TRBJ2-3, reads GAGVSQTPSNKVTEKGKYVELRCDPISGHTALYWYRQSLGQGPEFLIYFQGTGAADDSGLPNDRFFAVRPEGSVSTLKIQRTERGDSAVYLCASSALPSKGGRDTQYFGPGTRLTVL.

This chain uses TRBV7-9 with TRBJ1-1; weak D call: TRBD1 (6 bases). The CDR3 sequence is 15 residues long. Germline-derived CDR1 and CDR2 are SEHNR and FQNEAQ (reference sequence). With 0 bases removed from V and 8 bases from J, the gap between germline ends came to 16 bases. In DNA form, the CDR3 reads TGTGCCAGCAGCTTAGCGCAGGGGCGTGACTCAGAAGCTTTCTTT. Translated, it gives CASSLAQGRDSEAFF.

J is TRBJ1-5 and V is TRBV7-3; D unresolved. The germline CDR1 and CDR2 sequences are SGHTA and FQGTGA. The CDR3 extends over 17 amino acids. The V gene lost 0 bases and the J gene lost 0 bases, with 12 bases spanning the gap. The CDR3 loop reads CASSLTRRTYSNQPQHF. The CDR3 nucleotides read TGTGCCAGCAGCTTAACTAGGAGAACTTATAGCAATCAGCCCCAGCATTTT.

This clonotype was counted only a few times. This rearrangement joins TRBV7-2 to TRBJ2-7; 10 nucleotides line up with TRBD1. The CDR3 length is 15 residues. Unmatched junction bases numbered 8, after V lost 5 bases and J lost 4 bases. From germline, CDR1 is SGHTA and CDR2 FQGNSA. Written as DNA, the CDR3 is TGTGCCAGCAGCGCCCGGACAGGGGGGGAGTACGAGCAGTACGTC. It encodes CASSARTGGEYEQYV.

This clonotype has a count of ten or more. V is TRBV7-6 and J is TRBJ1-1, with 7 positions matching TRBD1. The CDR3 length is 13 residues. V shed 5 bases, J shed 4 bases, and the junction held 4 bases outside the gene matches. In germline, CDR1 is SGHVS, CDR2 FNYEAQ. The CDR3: CASSTNRGTEAFF. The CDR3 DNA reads TGTGCCAGCAGCACGAACAGGGGCACTGAAGCTTTCTTT.

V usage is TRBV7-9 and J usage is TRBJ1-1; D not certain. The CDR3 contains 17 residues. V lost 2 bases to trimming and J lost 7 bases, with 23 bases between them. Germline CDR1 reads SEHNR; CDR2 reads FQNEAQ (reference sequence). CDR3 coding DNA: TGTGCCAGCAGCTTAAACGATAGAACAGCGTCTCCACTTGAAGCTTTCTTT. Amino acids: CASSLNDRTASPLEAFF.

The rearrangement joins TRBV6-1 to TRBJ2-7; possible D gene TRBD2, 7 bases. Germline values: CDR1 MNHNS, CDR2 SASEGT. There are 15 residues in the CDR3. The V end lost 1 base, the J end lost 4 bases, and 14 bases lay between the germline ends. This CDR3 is CASSEDGGAGYEQYF. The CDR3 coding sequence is TGTGCCAGCAGTGAAGATGGGGGGGCCGGTTACGAGCAGTACTTC.

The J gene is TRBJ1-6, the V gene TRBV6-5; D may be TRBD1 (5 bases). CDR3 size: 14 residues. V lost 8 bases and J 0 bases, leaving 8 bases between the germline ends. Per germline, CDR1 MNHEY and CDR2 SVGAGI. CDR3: CASGANSYNSPLHF. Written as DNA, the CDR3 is TGTGCCAGCGGGGCGAACTCCTATAATTCACCCCTCCACTTT.

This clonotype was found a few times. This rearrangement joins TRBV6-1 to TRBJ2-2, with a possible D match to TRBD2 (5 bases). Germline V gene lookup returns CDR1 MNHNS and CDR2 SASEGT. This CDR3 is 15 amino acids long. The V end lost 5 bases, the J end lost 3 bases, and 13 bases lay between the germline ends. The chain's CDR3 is CASSFGLADTGELFF. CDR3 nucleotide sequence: TGTGCCAGCAGTTTCGGGCTAGCCGACACCGGGGAGCTGTTTTTT.

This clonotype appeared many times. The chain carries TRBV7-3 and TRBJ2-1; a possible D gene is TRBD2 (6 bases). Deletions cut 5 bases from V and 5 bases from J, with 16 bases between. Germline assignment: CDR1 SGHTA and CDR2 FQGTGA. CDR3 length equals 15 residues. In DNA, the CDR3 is TGTGCCAGCAGCCCCCTCGGAGGGTCTAACAATGAGCAGTTCTTC. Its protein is CASSPLGGSNNEQFF.

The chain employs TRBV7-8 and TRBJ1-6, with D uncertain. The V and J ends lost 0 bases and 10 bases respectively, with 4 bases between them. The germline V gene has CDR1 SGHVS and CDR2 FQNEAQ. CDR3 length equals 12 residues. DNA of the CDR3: TGTGCCAGCAGCTTAGCGACATCACCCCTCCACTTT. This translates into CASSLATSPLHF.

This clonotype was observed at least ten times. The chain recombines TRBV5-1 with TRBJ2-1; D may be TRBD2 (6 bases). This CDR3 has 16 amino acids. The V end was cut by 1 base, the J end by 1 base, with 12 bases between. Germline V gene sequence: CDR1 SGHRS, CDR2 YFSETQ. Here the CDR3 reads CASSLYAGTSYNEQFF. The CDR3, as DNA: TGCGCCAGCAGCTTGTATGCGGGGACGTCCTACAATGAGCAGTTCTTC.

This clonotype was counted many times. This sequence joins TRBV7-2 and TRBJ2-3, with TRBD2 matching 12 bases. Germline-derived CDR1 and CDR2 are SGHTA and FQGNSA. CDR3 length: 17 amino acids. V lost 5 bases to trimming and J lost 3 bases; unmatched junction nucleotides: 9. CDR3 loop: CASSPSGGAVRTDTQYF. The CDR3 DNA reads TGTGCCAGCAGCCCTAGCGGGGGGGCCGTCAGGACAGATACGCAGTATTTT.

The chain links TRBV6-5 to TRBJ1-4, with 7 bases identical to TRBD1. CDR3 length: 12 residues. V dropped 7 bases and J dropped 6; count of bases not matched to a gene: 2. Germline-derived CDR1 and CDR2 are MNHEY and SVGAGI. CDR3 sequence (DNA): TGTGCCAGCAATACAGGGGATGAAAAACTGTTTTTT. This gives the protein CASNTGDEKLFF.